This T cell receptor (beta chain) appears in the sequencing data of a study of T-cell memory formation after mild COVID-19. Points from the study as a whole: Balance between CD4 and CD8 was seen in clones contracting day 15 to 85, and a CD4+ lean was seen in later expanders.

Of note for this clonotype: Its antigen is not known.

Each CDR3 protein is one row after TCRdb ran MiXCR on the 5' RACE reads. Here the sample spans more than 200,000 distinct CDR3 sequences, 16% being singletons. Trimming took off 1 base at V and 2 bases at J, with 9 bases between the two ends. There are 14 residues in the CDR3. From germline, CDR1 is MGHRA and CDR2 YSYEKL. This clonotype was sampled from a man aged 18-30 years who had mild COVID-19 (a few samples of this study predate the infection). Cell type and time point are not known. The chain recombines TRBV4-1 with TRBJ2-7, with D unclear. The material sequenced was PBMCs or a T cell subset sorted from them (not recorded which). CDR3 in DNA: TGCGCCAGCAGCCAAGCTTCGAAGGCCTACGAGCAGTACTTC. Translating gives CASSQASKAYEQYF.